These T cell receptor beta chains were read from a single sample in a study of glioma-infiltrating T cells. From the multiplex PCR reads, TCRdb called clonotypes with MiXCR, one entry per CDR3 protein. The data show 150,000 to 200,000 distinct CDR3 sequences, under 55% seen once. What was sequenced was glioma tissue, nonneoplastic brain tissue, or PBMCs (not recorded which). These receptors were taken from a human donor with low-grade glioma or glioblastoma, undergoing nonglioma brain surgery, or in good health (not recorded which). Both conserved end residues are part of each CDR3. D genes are given only for firm matches. Expanded clones get a size class; other rows say once, few or many, or leave the size out.

D gene	V gene	J gene	clone size	CDR3 protein	CDR3 DNA
NA	TRBV28	TRBJ2-2	many	CASSFPKFSGNTGELFF	TGTGCCAGCAGTTTCCCTAAGTTCAGCGGTAACACCGGGGAGCTGTTTTTT
TRBD1	TRBV19	TRBJ1-1	many	CASTMTGDAFF	TGTGCCAGTACCATGACAGGGGACGCTTTCTTT
NA	TRBV15	TRBJ2-1	many	CATSISGNEQFF	TGTGCCACCAGCATATCAGGGAACGAGCAGTTCTTC
NA	TRBV7-9	TRBJ1-5	many	CASSFGSSNQPQHF	TGTGCCAGCAGTTTCGGGTCGAGCAATCAGCCCCAGCATTTT
NA	TRBV7-6	TRBJ2-3	NA	CASSLWEASTDTQYF	TGTGCCAGCAGCTTATGGGAAGCAAGCACAGATACGCAGTATTTT
TRBD2	TRBV19	TRBJ2-5	NA	CASTVAGERGETQYF	TGTGCCAGTACCGTAGCGGGAGAAAGGGGAGAGACCCAGTACTTC
TRBD1	TRBV2	TRBJ2-5	NA	CASSESPGGQDTQYF	TGTGCCAGCAGTGAATCCCCAGGGGGCCAAGATACCCAGTACTTC
TRBD1	TRBV6-1	TRBJ2-1	many	CASSYGTGAYNEQFF	TGTGCCAGCAGTTATGGGACAGGAGCCTACAATGAGCAGTTCTTC
TRBD1	TRBV3-1	TRBJ1-1	many	CASSQGGQGAEAFF	TGTGCCAGCAGCCAAGGAGGACAGGGCGCTGAAGCTTTCTTT
TRBD2	TRBV28	TRBJ2-5	NA	CASSTGTRGPKPQYF	TGTGCCAGCAGCACCGGGACTAGAGGGCCCAAGCCCCAGTACTTC
TRBD2	TRBV6-1	TRBJ2-1	many	CASIAREEGNGEQFF	TGTGCCAGCATTGCCCGGGAGGAGGGCAACGGGGAGCAGTTCTTC
TRBD2	TRBV27	TRBJ2-7	many	CASSLKAGGYYEQYF	TGTGCCAGCAGTTTAAAAGCGGGAGGCTACTACGAGCAGTACTTC
NA	TRBV28	TRBJ2-7	NA	CASSTPRGDTYGQYF	TGTGCCAGCAGTACCCCTAGGGGGGATACCTACGGGCAGTACTTC
TRBD1	TRBV27	TRBJ1-1	many	CASSSPDRVVAFF	TGTGCCAGCAGCTCGCCCGACAGGGTTGTGGCTTTCTTT
TRBD2	TRBV7-9	TRBJ2-7	few	CASSFPKGGPGAYEQYF	TGTGCCAGCAGCTTCCCAAAGGGAGGGCCGGGAGCTTACGAGCAGTACTTC
NA	TRBV7-2	TRBJ1-2	many	CASSSPAGYGYTF	TGTGCCAGCAGTTCACCCGCCGGGTATGGCTACACCTTC
NA	TRBV5-4	TRBJ1-1	NA	CASKLSGSNTEAFF	TGTGCCAGCAAACTAAGCGGATCAAACACTGAAGCTTTCTTT